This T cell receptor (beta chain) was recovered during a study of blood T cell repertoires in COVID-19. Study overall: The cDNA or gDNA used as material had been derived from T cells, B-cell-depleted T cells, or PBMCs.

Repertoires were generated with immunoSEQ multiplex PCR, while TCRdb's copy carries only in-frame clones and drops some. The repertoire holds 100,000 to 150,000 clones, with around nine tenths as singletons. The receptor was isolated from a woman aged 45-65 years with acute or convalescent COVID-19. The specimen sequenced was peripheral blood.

CDR3 protein: CASRWSVETQYF. The CDR3 coding sequence is TGCGCCAGCAGATGGAGCGTAGAGACCCAGTACTTC. This sequence joins TRBV5-1 and TRBJ2-5; no clear D. The V and J ends lost 5 bases and 4 bases respectively, with 9 bases between them. The CDR3 has 12 amino acids. The germline CDR1 and CDR2 sequences are SGHRS and YFSETQ.